What follows is one TCR beta chain and its context. Its antigen remains unknown. This sample stems from a study of shared clonotypes between healthy human individuals. Study-wide points: The represented genetic and exposure-history diversity was limited by the small number of donors. Among non-shared clonotypes, generation probabilities were lower than among those shared by all four donors. A few donors showed sharing of about 4.8% of naive CD4 clonotypes.

Profiling relied on immunoSEQ multiplex PCR, and the TCRdb table lists in-frame clones only, not all of them. Among 1.4 million to 1.5 million clones listed, roughly 96% were seen once. The CDR3 length is 16 residues. CDR1 MDHEN and CDR2 SYDVKM come from the germline V gene. V dropped 4 bases and J dropped 4; count of bases not matched to a gene: 11. What was sequenced was naive CD4+ T cells sorted from blood. The subset denotes: CD45RA+ positively selected. The sequence came from a man aged 30-40 years in good health. This chain uses TRBV28 with TRBJ2-3; TRBD1 matches 7 bases. CDR3 DNA sequence: TGTGCCAGCAGTTCACCGGGACAGCCACCACCAGATACGCAGTATTTT. It yields the protein CASSSPGQPPPDTQYF.